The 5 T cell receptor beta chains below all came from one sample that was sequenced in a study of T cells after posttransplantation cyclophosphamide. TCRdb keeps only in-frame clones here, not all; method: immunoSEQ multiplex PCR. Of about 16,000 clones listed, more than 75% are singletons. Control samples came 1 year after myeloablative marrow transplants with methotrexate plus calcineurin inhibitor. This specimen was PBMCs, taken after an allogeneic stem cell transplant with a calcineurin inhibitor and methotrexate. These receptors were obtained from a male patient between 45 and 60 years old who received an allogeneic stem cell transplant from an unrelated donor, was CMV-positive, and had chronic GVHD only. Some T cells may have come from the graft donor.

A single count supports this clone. As DNA, the CDR3 is TGCGCCAGCAGCCCAGGGACAGGGGGCAAGTCCTACAATGAGCAGTTCTTC. As protein: CASSPGTGGKSYNEQFF. V and J are TRBV5-1 and TRBJ2-1; 12 bases map to TRBD1. This CDR3 contains 17 residues. J lost 1 base, V lost 4 bases, and 6 bases had no gene match. Looked up from germline, CDR1 is SGHRS and CDR2 is YFSETQ.

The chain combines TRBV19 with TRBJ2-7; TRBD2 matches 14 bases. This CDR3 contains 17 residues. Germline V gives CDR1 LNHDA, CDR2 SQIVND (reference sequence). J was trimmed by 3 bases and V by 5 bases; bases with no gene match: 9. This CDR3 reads CASSDQGTSGSIYEQYF. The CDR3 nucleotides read TGTGCCAGTAGTGACCAAGGGACTAGCGGGAGTATCTACGAGCAGTACTTC.

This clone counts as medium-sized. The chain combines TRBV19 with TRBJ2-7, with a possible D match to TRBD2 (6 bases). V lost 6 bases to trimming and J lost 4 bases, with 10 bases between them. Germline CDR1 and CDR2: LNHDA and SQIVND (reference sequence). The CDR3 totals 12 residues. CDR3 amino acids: CASSFGSYEQYF. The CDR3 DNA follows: TGTGCCAGTAGCTTCGGGAGTTACGAGCAGTACTTC. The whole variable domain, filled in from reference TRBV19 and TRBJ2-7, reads DGGITQSPKYLFRKEGQNVTLSCEQNLNHDAMYWYRQDPGQGLRLIYYSQIVNDFQKGDIAEGYSVSREKKESFPLTVTSAQKNPTAFYLCASSFGSYEQYFGPGTRLTVT.

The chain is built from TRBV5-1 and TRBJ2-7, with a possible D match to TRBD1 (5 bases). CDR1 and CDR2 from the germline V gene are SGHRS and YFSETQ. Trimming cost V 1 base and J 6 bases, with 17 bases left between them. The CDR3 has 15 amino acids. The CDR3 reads CASSLQGLAPSEQYF. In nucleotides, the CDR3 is TGCGCCAGCAGCTTGCAGGGCCTCGCCCCAAGCGAGCAGTACTTC.

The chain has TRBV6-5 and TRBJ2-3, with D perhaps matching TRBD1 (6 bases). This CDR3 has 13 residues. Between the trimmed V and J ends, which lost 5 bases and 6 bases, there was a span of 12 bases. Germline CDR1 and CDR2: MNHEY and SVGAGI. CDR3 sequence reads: CASSPGESDTQYF. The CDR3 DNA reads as TGTGCCAGCAGTCCAGGGGAGAGTGATACGCAGTATTTT.